These 15 T cell receptor beta chains were all obtained from the same sample, sequenced in a study of shared clonotypes between healthy human individuals. The assay was immunoSEQ multiplex PCR, and TCRdb's table has in-frame clones only and misses some. The sample lists 950,000 to 1,100,000 clones; under 80% were seen once. The sequencing sample was made of memory CD4+ T cells sorted from blood. Noted subset: CD45RA-negative fraction. The receptors originated from a man between 18 and 35 years old in good health.

The chain has TRBV6-6 and TRBJ2-7, with D unresolved. CDR1 MNHNY and CDR2 SVGAGI come from the germline V gene (reference sequence). The CDR3 spans 13 residues. With 5 bases removed from V and 0 bases from J, the gap between germline ends came to 8 bases. The CDR3 nucleotides read TGTGCCAGCAGTAAGGGCCGCTCCTACGAGCAGTACTTC. Translating gives CASSKGRSYEQYF.

This clone was detected many times. Other nucleotide sequences in the sample specify the same CDR3. The chain employs TRBV30 and TRBJ1-6; D not certain. CDR1 GTSNPN and CDR2 SVGIG come from the germline V gene (reference sequence). This CDR3 has 16 residues. Between the trimmed V and J ends, which lost 4 bases and 2 bases, there was a span of 15 bases. CDR3 residues: CAWNAELRAYNSPLHF. The DNA of the CDR3 is TGTGCCTGGAACGCCGAATTAAGGGCCTATAATTCACCCCTCCACTTT.

The gene calls are TRBV5-1 and TRBJ2-1; the match to TRBD2 covers 11 bases. The CDR3 contains 17 residues. J was trimmed by 0 bases and V by 4 bases; bases with no gene match: 6. CDR1 is SGHRS and CDR2 is YFSETQ in the germline V gene. The CDR3 sequence: CASSGQGTSGSYNEQFF. CDR3 DNA: TGCGCCAGCAGCGGACAAGGGACTAGCGGCTCCTACAATGAGCAGTTCTTC.

The chain recombines TRBV11-2 with TRBJ2-5; D might be TRBD2 (9 bases). This CDR3 contains 15 residues. From germline, CDR1 is SGHAT and CDR2 FQNNGV. The V end was cut by 3 bases, the J end by 5 bases, with 16 bases between. The CDR3 loop is CASSLQGAGGETQYF. CDR3 sequence (DNA): TGTGCCAGCAGCTTGCAGGGGGCGGGAGGGGAGACCCAGTACTTC.

Turning to this clone: A far larger clone is only one base removed, so a read error is likely. The chain couples TRBV5-3 to TRBJ2-1, with 9 bases identical to TRBD2. TRBV5-3 is given ORF status, its function remaining uncertain. The CDR3 consists of 16 residues. The V and J ends lost 3 bases and 6 bases, in that order; junction bases with no gene match: 10. The CDR3 coding sequence is TGTGCCAGAAGCTCCCGGGCGACTAGCGGACGCAATGAGCAGTTCTTC. Protein sequence: CARSSRATSGRNEQFF.

This clone occurred once. This specimen includes other DNA sequences encoding the same CDR3. The chain employs TRBV6-5 and TRBJ2-3, with 7 nucleotides matching TRBD1. The V gene end was trimmed by 6 bases and the J gene end by 0 bases; junction bases not matched to a gene: 3. Germline CDR1 MNHEY, CDR2 SVGAGI. The CDR3 has 14 residues. CDR3 residues: CASRLRGSTDTQYF. Written as DNA, the CDR3 is TGTGCCAGCAGACTCAGGGGGAGCACAGATACGCAGTATTTT.

A word on this clone: Additional DNA sequences in this sample encode the identical CDR3. The CDR3 loop reads CASSLRLAGETQYF. The CDR3 DNA is TGTGCCAGCAGCTTAAGACTAGCGGGGGAGACCCAGTACTTC. This chain connects TRBV7-2 to TRBJ2-5; 11 bases line up with TRBD2. Germline V lookup: CDR1 SGHTA, CDR2 FQGNSA. The CDR3 consists of 14 residues. With V trimmed by 2 bases and J by 5 bases, 1 base remained unmatched.

V gene TRBV18 combines with J gene TRBJ2-1, with TRBD2 identical over 9 bases. Germline V lookup: CDR1 KGHSH, CDR2 LQKENI. V lost 2 bases to trimming and J lost 12 bases; unmatched junction nucleotides: 11. This CDR3 spans 15 amino acids. The CDR3 sequence is CASSPGRLAASWQFF. In nucleotides, the CDR3 is TGTGCCAGCTCACCAGGGAGACTAGCGGCATCGTGGCAGTTCTTC.

CDR3 nucleotides: TGTGCCAGCAGCTTAGGGGCTACCCCATTGGGGAACACTGAAGCTTTCTTT. Translated: CASSLGATPLGNTEAFF. The chain uses TRBV11-2 and TRBJ1-1; no clear D gene. The length of the CDR3 is 17 residues. V shed 1 base and J shed 1 base, with 16 bases lying between them. Germline-derived CDR1 and CDR2 are SGHAT and FQNNGV.

The chain links TRBV5-6 to TRBJ2-5; 10 positions agree with TRBD2. The length of the CDR3 is 18 residues. V shed 0 bases, J shed 0 bases, and the junction held 8 bases outside the gene matches. Germline V lookup: CDR1 SGHDT, CDR2 YYEEEE. Written as DNA, the CDR3 is TGTGCCAGCAGCTTGGGGTTAGCGGGGGGTGCCTACCAAGAGACCCAGTACTTC. Protein product: CASSLGLAGGAYQETQYF.

V is TRBV5-1 and J is TRBJ2-5; the D is unclear. The CDR3 totals 13 residues. The germline V gene encodes CDR1 SGHRS and CDR2 YFSETQ. V gave up 3 bases and J gave up 4 bases, with 10 bases separating them. DNA for the CDR3: TGCGCCAGCAGCTGGGAAACATTAGAGACCCAGTACTTC. Protein: CASSWETLETQYF.

The chain has TRBV6-1 and TRBJ2-2; D possibly uses TRBD1 or TRBD2 (5 bases each). The CDR3 consists of 14 residues. V lost 6 bases and J lost 1, with 9 bases in between. Germline assignment: CDR1 MNHNS and CDR2 SASEGT. The CDR3, as DNA: TGTGCCAGCAGGGGACGGCTGAACACCGGGGAGCTGTTTTTT. Translating it yields CASRGRLNTGELFF.

The rearrangement links TRBV7-9 to TRBJ2-3; perhaps TRBD2 as D (6 bases). The V gene's germline CDR1 is SEHNR and CDR2 FQNEAQ (reference sequence). V lost 5 bases to trimming and J lost 4 bases, with 22 bases between them. The CDR3 is 17 residues long. CDR3 amino acids: CASSGGDFQQTSDTQYF. CDR3 bases: TGTGCCAGCAGCGGAGGGGACTTTCAACAAACCTCAGATACGCAGTATTTT.

The chain employs TRBV2 and TRBJ1-6, with a weak D call TRBD1 (6 bases). Germline CDR1 and CDR2: SNHLY and FYNNEI. This CDR3 spans 16 amino acids. V lost 2 bases and J 6 bases, leaving 14 bases between the germline ends. The CDR3 nucleotides read TGTGCCAGCAGTGAACAGGGGCCCAAATCTAATTCACCCCTCCACTTT. This gives the protein CASSEQGPKSNSPLHF.

The chain couples TRBV5-1 to TRBJ2-1; D possibly corresponds to TRBD2 (5 bases). Germline values: CDR1 SGHRS, CDR2 YFSETQ. The germline V and J ends were trimmed by 5 bases and 7 bases, with 19 bases remaining between them. The CDR3 runs 15 residues. The CDR3: CASSPTPGTGNEQFF. The CDR3 coding sequence is TGCGCCAGCAGTCCCACCCCGGGAACTGGTAATGAGCAGTTCTTC.